The rows below give T cell receptor beta chains drawn from one sample of a study of blood T cell repertoires in COVID-19. This table comes from immunoSEQ multiplex PCR, and its TCRdb copy is limited to in-frame clones, with some not included. The sample records 250,000 to 300,000 clones, about 80% being singletons. Sequencing was done on a sample of peripheral blood. The receptors shown here come from a woman older than 75 with acute or convalescent COVID-19. Both conserved end residues are part of each CDR3. The size entry is marked missing in some rows and otherwise reads once, few, many or a size class.

v_call: TRBV3-1/TRBV3-2; clone_size: once; j_call: TRBJ2-3; cdr3_aa: CASSLRSGGAGTDTQYF
v_call: TRBV5-4; clone_size: NA; j_call: TRBJ2-2; cdr3_aa: CASSSLAGGNTGELFF
v_call: TRBV12-3/TRBV12-4; clone_size: NA; j_call: TRBJ2-7; cdr3_aa: CASTPSVSGEQYF
v_call: TRBV19; clone_size: NA; j_call: TRBJ2-1; cdr3_aa: CASIGRGDEQFF
v_call: TRBV5-1; clone_size: NA; j_call: TRBJ2-6; cdr3_aa: CASSLGQGAGANVLTF
v_call: TRBV6-2/TRBV6-3; clone_size: NA; j_call: TRBJ2-2; cdr3_aa: CASSFSGTSGFYANTGELFF
v_call: TRBV19; clone_size: once; j_call: TRBJ1-4; cdr3_aa: CASSQPWTGGVRATNEKLFF
v_call: TRBV6-5; clone_size: NA; j_call: TRBJ2-1; cdr3_aa: CASSSSGPSYNEQFF
v_call: TRBV27; clone_size: NA; j_call: TRBJ1-2; cdr3_aa: CASSLTGDYGYTF
v_call: TRBV27; clone_size: few; j_call: TRBJ2-7; cdr3_aa: CASSFKGTGGMYEQYF
v_call: TRBV10-3; clone_size: NA; j_call: TRBJ1-2; cdr3_aa: CAISGSGRDAYGYTF
v_call: TRBV2; clone_size: once; j_call: TRBJ2-3; cdr3_aa: CASSRTSGTDTQYF
v_call: TRBV6-2/TRBV6-3; clone_size: few; j_call: TRBJ2-7; cdr3_aa: CASSYLDRRGSYEQYF
v_call: TRBV29-1; clone_size: NA; j_call: TRBJ2-2; cdr3_aa: CSVGRGGGADTGELFF
v_call: TRBV5-3; clone_size: NA; j_call: TRBJ2-5; cdr3_aa: CARILVIAGAFGVQETQYF
v_call: TRBV12-3/TRBV12-4; clone_size: NA; j_call: TRBJ2-7; cdr3_aa: CASSYIGGQEQYF
v_call: TRBV9; clone_size: once; j_call: TRBJ1-2; cdr3_aa: CASSVGTGLHGYTF
v_call: TRBV5-1; clone_size: NA; j_call: TRBJ2-5; cdr3_aa: CASSLVVGRRETQYF
v_call: TRBV7-2; clone_size: NA; j_call: TRBJ1-2; cdr3_aa: CASSLGSGAGRLGYTF
v_call: TRBV3-1/TRBV3-2; clone_size: NA; j_call: TRBJ2-5; cdr3_aa: CASSRVSGTGWSETQYF
v_call: TRBV6-5; clone_size: NA; j_call: TRBJ1-1; cdr3_aa: CASSLTGVNTEAFF
v_call: TRBV5-8; clone_size: few; j_call: TRBJ2-7; cdr3_aa: CASSRDRVVLASNEQYF
v_call: TRBV15; clone_size: few; j_call: TRBJ1-5; cdr3_aa: CATSRDKQGQPQHF
v_call: TRBV30; clone_size: NA; j_call: TRBJ1-2; cdr3_aa: CAWRAQGAGYGYTF
v_call: TRBV5-1; clone_size: NA; j_call: TRBJ2-1; cdr3_aa: CASSLEGTGGGLMGNEQFF
v_call: TRBV7-2; clone_size: NA; j_call: TRBJ1-6; cdr3_aa: CASSSATGYSPLHF
v_call: TRBV29-1; clone_size: NA; j_call: TRBJ1-2; cdr3_aa: CSVASGPSYGYTF
v_call: TRBV6-5; clone_size: NA; j_call: TRBJ1-4; cdr3_aa: CASRRDRVEKLFF
v_call: TRBV6-4; clone_size: NA; j_call: TRBJ1-5; cdr3_aa: CASTPKGDRDMPQHF
v_call: TRBV4-3; clone_size: NA; j_call: TRBJ2-5; cdr3_aa: CASSQGFEGGRQVAQYF
v_call: TRBV2; clone_size: NA; j_call: TRBJ2-3; cdr3_aa: CASRPASGGWTDTQYF
v_call: TRBV10-2; clone_size: NA; j_call: TRBJ1-4; cdr3_aa: CASSGTGIPTNEKLFF
v_call: TRBV24-1; clone_size: NA; j_call: TRBJ2-2; cdr3_aa: CATGDGTGELFF
v_call: TRBV27; clone_size: NA; j_call: TRBJ1-2; cdr3_aa: CASSEDPRANYGYTF
v_call: TRBV18; clone_size: once; j_call: TRBJ1-2; cdr3_aa: CASSRENGGYGYTF
v_call: TRBV4-1; clone_size: NA; j_call: TRBJ1-3; cdr3_aa: CASSQGSQGGRGNTIYF
v_call: TRBV23-1; clone_size: NA; j_call: TRBJ1-2; cdr3_aa: CASSQLRRGGNYGYTF
v_call: TRBV6-5; clone_size: NA; j_call: TRBJ2-1; cdr3_aa: CASSYSLAGGLNEQFF
v_call: TRBV10-3; clone_size: NA; j_call: TRBJ1-1; cdr3_aa: CAISESDRGNTEAFF
v_call: TRBV6-2/TRBV6-3; clone_size: NA; j_call: TRBJ1-1; cdr3_aa: CASSYGTVKMNTEAFF
v_call: TRBV5-1; clone_size: NA; j_call: TRBJ2-2; cdr3_aa: CASSLGAGAATGELFF
v_call: TRBV19; clone_size: NA; j_call: TRBJ2-1; cdr3_aa: CASSLPTGLFNEQFF
v_call: TRBV6-4; clone_size: few; j_call: TRBJ1-6; cdr3_aa: CATSMTGEGNSPLHF
v_call: TRBV9; clone_size: NA; j_call: TRBJ2-3; cdr3_aa: CASSVEAGADTQYF
v_call: TRBV3-1/TRBV3-2; clone_size: once; j_call: TRBJ1-2; cdr3_aa: CASTGGANYGYTF
v_call: TRBV18; clone_size: NA; j_call: TRBJ1-3; cdr3_aa: CASSPLESTSGNTIYF
v_call: TRBV3-1/TRBV3-2; clone_size: NA; j_call: TRBJ1-2; cdr3_aa: CASSRVSEPGYTF
v_call: TRBV21-1; clone_size: NA; j_call: TRBJ1-3; cdr3_aa: CASSLWASGNTIYF
v_call: TRBV11-3; clone_size: NA; j_call: TRBJ2-3; cdr3_aa: CASSLDPLQAGEYLGTQYF
v_call: TRBV10-3; clone_size: NA; j_call: TRBJ1-3; cdr3_aa: CATQNRDLKHSGNTIYF
v_call: TRBV4-3; clone_size: NA; j_call: TRBJ2-5; cdr3_aa: CASSQDWTGGSQETQYF
v_call: TRBV4-3; clone_size: NA; j_call: TRBJ1-1; cdr3_aa: CASSQDPRSNTEAFF
v_call: TRBV4-2; clone_size: NA; j_call: TRBJ2-5; cdr3_aa: CASSQGEGWETQYF
v_call: TRBV7-2; clone_size: many; j_call: TRBJ1-5; cdr3_aa: CASSSQHSLGTGTPQPQHF
v_call: TRBV11-3; clone_size: NA; j_call: TRBJ2-1; cdr3_aa: CASSLDRGSEQFF
v_call: TRBV13; clone_size: once; j_call: TRBJ2-5; cdr3_aa: CASSLGSGQVETQYF
v_call: TRBV7-6; clone_size: NA; j_call: TRBJ2-1; cdr3_aa: CASSLAGGYNEQFF
v_call: TRBV5-1; clone_size: NA; j_call: TRBJ1-2; cdr3_aa: CASSLAAAGYYGYTF
v_call: TRBV3-1/TRBV3-2; clone_size: NA; j_call: TRBJ2-2; cdr3_aa: CASSQYVSGELFF
v_call: TRBV7-2; clone_size: NA; j_call: TRBJ2-7; cdr3_aa: CASSLRGGYEQYF